Reported below is one T cell receptor beta chain. Its target is unknown. This entry belongs to a study of pediatric ulcerative colitis. General observations from the study: All ulcerative colitis patients, but no controls, carried two rectal clonotypes.

During colonoscopy, one to two rectal pinch biopsies were collected. Clones were sequenced by immunoSEQ multiplex PCR, and TCRdb holds only the in-frame ones, with some missing. The sample lists about 40,000 clones, roughly 70% occurring once. The CDR3 runs to 15 residues. CDR1 and CDR2 from the germline V gene are SGHDT and YYEEEE. Trimming pared 2 bases from V and 0 bases from J, leaving 12 bases between. This clonotype was sampled from a boy aged 10-17 years with severe ulcerative colitis. The sequenced sample consisted of gut tissue. V usage is TRBV5-6 and J usage is TRBJ2-7; possible D gene TRBD1, 6 bases. In DNA, the CDR3 is TGTGCCAGCAGCTTCCTGACAGGCAGCTCCTACGAGCAGTACTTC. Amino acid sequence: CASSFLTGSSYEQYF.